The 10 T cell receptor beta chains below come from one sample, sequenced in a study of blood T cell repertoires in COVID-19. The protocol was immunoSEQ multiplex PCR, while the TCRdb copy is restricted to in-frame clones and leaves out a portion. The sample gives 100,000 to 150,000 clones, about 86% of which show up once; about 16% is in the top ten. Sequenced input: peripheral blood. The source is a woman in her forties or fifties with acute or convalescent COVID-19.

As concerns this clone: The sample has other DNA sequences that encode this CDR3 too. V usage is TRBV28 and J usage is TRBJ1-5; 7 bases are shared with TRBD1. Looked up from germline, CDR1 is MDHEN and CDR2 is SYDVKM. CDR3 size: 14 residues. V lost 2 bases and J lost 5; bases outside the gene matches: 3. As DNA, the CDR3 is TGTGCCAGCAGTTTACCCGGGACAGATCAGCCCCAGCATTTT. This encodes CASSLPGTDQPQHF.

This clone was counted a single time. The chain couples TRBV2 to TRBJ2-1; 12 nucleotides line up with TRBD2. Germline values: CDR1 SNHLY, CDR2 FYNNEI. The ends lost 3 bases at V and 7 bases at J; junction bases unmatched: 10. This CDR3 region has 17 residues. This CDR3 reads CASSEWVRLAGENEQFF. In DNA form, the CDR3 reads TGTGCCAGCAGTGAGTGGGTTCGACTAGCGGGGGAGAATGAGCAGTTCTTC.

This rearrangement joins TRBV7-3 to TRBJ2-2; 9 bases align to TRBD1. After removal of 0 bases from V and 5 bases from J, the junction contained 4 bases not matched to a gene. Germline lookup yields CDR1 SGHTA and CDR2 FQGTGA. This CDR3 is built from 16 residues. The CDR3 loop reads CASSLTTGTGTGELFF. In DNA form, the CDR3 reads TGTGCCAGCAGCTTAACGACCGGGACAGGGACCGGGGAGCTGTTTTTT.

The chain is built from TRBV5-8 and TRBJ1-2; possible D gene TRBD1, 6 bases. With 0 bases removed from V and 1 base from J, the gap between germline ends came to 10 bases. Germline V gene lookup returns CDR1 SGHTS and CDR2 YDEGEE. CDR3 length: 15 amino acids. This CDR3 reads CASSLEGDNNYGYTF. CDR3 nucleotide sequence: TGTGCCAGCAGCTTGGAGGGGGACAATAACTATGGCTACACCTTC.

CDR3 DNA sequence: TGTGCCATCAGTGAAGCGACAGTTGAAGCTTTCTTT. Residues: CAISEATVEAFF. The chain employs TRBV10-3 and TRBJ1-1; D possibly corresponds to TRBD1 (5 bases). The CDR3 length is 12 residues. The V end was cut by 3 bases, the J end by 7 bases, with 9 bases between. CDR1 is ENHRY and CDR2 is SYGVKD in the germline V gene.

The rearrangement uses TRBV5-1 and TRBJ2-1, with 10 bases fitting TRBD2. V was pared by 0 bases and J by 6 bases, with 6 bases of the junction left unmatched. The CDR3 is 16 amino acids. Germline lookup yields CDR1 SGHRS and CDR2 YFSETQ. The CDR3 here is CASSLERGGPGNEQFF. DNA for the CDR3: TGCGCCAGCAGCTTGGAGCGGGGGGGCCCGGGCAATGAGCAGTTCTTC. Filled out from reference TRBV5-1 and TRBJ2-1, the complete variable domain reads KAGVTQTPRYLIKTRGQQVTLSCSPISGHRSVSWYQQTPGQGLQFLFEYFSETQRNKGNFPGRFSGRQFSNSRSEMNVSTLELGDSALYLCASSLERGGPGNEQFFGPGTRLTVL.

V usage is TRBV7-6 and J usage is TRBJ2-2; a weak D match, TRBD1 (5 bases). Germline V gives CDR1 SGHVS, CDR2 FNYEAQ. The CDR3 contains 15 residues. V lost 1 base to trimming and J lost 1 base, with 7 bases between them. Here the CDR3 reads CASSLGDRNTGELFF. As DNA, the CDR3 is TGTGCCAGCAGCTTAGGTGACAGGAACACCGGGGAGCTGTTTTTT. The full variable domain, in which reference TRBV7-6 and TRBJ2-2 provide the parts outside the CDR3, is GAGVSQSPRYKVTKRGQDVALRCDPISGHVSLYWYRQALGQGPEFLTYFNYEAQQDKSGLPNDRFSAERPEGSISTLTIQRTEQRDSAMYRCASSLGDRNTGELFFGEGSRLTVL.

This clone turned up a few times. The chain uses TRBV7-6 and TRBJ2-1, with 12 nucleotides matching TRBD2. The J segment lost 9 bases and the V segment lost 6 bases, leaving 9 bases of the junction unmatched. From germline, CDR1 is SGHVS and CDR2 FNYEAQ. There are 15 residues in the CDR3. DNA of the CDR3: TGTGCCAGCAGGCAAACTCCTAGCGGGGGGGGTGAGCAGTTCTTC. Protein sequence: CASRQTPSGGGEQFF.

The CDR3 reads CASSWSTGTGSEYEQYF. The CDR3 DNA reads as TGCGCCAGCAGCTGGTCCACCGGGACAGGGAGCGAATACGAGCAGTACTTC. This rearrangement joins TRBV5-1 to TRBJ2-7; TRBD1 agrees at 9 bases. The CDR3 runs 17 residues. Losses at the gene ends were 3 bases for V and 4 bases for J; bases not matched to a gene: 14. Germline V gene lookup returns CDR1 SGHRS and CDR2 YFSETQ.

This clone has just one count. J is TRBJ1-1 and V is TRBV6-1; maybe TRBD1 (6 bases). Trimming took off 3 bases at V and 1 base at J, with 15 bases between the two ends. This CDR3 is built from 16 residues. Germline CDR1 is MNHNS and CDR2 is SASEGT. The CDR3 sequence: CASSDMFRGGNTEAFF. CDR3 DNA: TGTGCCAGCAGTGATATGTTTAGGGGGGGGAACACTGAAGCTTTCTTT.